This T cell receptor (beta chain) was recovered during a study of control samples from healthy donors and cancer patients. The CDR3 has 17 residues. The germline V gene has CDR1 LNHDA and CDR2 SQIVND (reference sequence). J gave up 0 bases and V 3 bases, and 3 bases lay outside the gene matches. Generated by immunoSEQ multiplex PCR, the TCRdb table keeps only in-frame clones and is missing some. This table holds tens of thousands of clones, 90% to 95% found once. The chain uses TRBV19 and TRBJ2-5; 14 positions agree with TRBD2. The receptor was isolated from a woman between 40 and 55 years old with lung cancer. Sequences were obtained from PBMCs. The CDR3 nucleotides are TGTGCCAGTAGTATTGGACTAGCGGGGGGATACCAAGAGACCCAGTACTTC. Translation gives CASSIGLAGGYQETQYF.